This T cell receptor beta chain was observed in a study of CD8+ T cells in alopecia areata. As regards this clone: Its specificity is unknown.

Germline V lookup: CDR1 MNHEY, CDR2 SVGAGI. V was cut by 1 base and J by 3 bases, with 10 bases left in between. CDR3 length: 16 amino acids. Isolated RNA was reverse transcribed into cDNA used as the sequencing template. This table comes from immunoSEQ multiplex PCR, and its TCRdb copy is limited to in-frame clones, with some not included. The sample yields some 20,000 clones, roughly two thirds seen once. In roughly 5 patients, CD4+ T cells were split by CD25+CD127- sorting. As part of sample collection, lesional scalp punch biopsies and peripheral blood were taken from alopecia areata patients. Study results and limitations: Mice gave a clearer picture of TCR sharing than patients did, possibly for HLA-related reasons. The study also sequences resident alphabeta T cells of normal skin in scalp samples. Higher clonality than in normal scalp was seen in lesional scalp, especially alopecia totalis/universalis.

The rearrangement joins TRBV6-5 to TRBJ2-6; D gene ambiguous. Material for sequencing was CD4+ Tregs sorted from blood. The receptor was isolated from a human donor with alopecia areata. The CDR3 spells CASSYWGSGGANVLTF. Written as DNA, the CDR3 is TGTGCCAGCAGTTACTGGGGATCTGGTGGGGCCAACGTCCTGACTTTC.